One and the same sample provided the 24 T cell receptor beta chains below, sequenced in a study of prognosis after radiotherapy for stage I lung cancer. The genomic DNA TCR beta CDR3 region underwent two rounds of multiplex PCR. It was primers specific to each TRBV and TRBJ gene that first-round PCR used. Each CDR3 protein gets one entry after TCRdb re-called the multiplex PCR reads with MiXCR. The repertoire holds approximately 30,000 distinct CDR3 sequences, with about 29% as singletons. The source was PBMCs, collected before or after stereotactic body radiation therapy (not recorded which). The receptors originated from a donor older than 45 with non-small cell lung cancer.

In its sample, this clonotype was seen many times. CDR3 DNA sequence: TGTGCCAGCAGCCAAGCGGGGGATGACACTGAAGCTTTCTTT. Its translation is CASSQAGDDTEAFF. The chain links TRBV3-1 to TRBJ1-1; tentative D call: TRBD1 (5 bases). The CDR3 contains 14 residues. Germline V gene sequence: CDR1 LGHDT, CDR2 YNNKEL (reference sequence). With 1 base removed from V and 3 bases from J, the gap between germline ends came to 9 bases.

This clonotype has at least ten counts. This chain joins TRBV5-1 and TRBJ1-2; 8 bases agree with TRBD1. CDR3 length equals 13 residues. Germline assignment: CDR1 SGHRS and CDR2 YFSETQ. The V and J ends lost 5 bases and 8 bases, in that order; junction bases with no gene match: 8. In nucleotides, the CDR3 is TGCGCCAGCAGGGGGACAGGAGAAGGGGGCTACACCTTC. Its protein product is CASRGTGEGGYTF.

Points on this clonotype: A much larger clone is a single base away; this may be a read error. V is TRBV13 and J is TRBJ2-7, with 10 bases lining up with TRBD2. Germline V gene lookup returns CDR1 PRHDT and CDR2 FYEKMQ (reference sequence). This CDR3 comprises 14 residues. CDR3 in amino acids: CVISAGLAPYEQYF. The CDR3 nucleotides read TGTGTCATCAGCGCGGGACTAGCGCCCTACGAGCAGTACTTC.

This clonotype was recorded many times. The rearrangement links TRBV7-2 to TRBJ2-1; D is ambiguous. Germline V gene data show CDR1 as SGHTA and CDR2 as FQGNSA. Trimming shortened V by 5 bases and J by 0 bases, and 14 bases separated the two germline ends. CDR3 length: 16 residues. CDR3 sequence (DNA): TGTGCCAGCAGCCCCTCGGTGGCTATCTCCTACAATGAGCAGTTCTTC. It codes for CASSPSVAISYNEQFF.

This clonotype was counted many times. The chain recombines TRBV5-1 with TRBJ2-7, with 11 bases fitting TRBD1. With V trimmed by 2 bases and J by 3 bases, 4 bases remained unmatched. CDR1 and CDR2 from the germline V gene are SGHRS and YFSETQ. CDR3 size: 15 residues. The CDR3: CASSLTGTGGYEQYF. As DNA, the CDR3 is TGCGCCAGCAGCTTAACCGGGACAGGGGGCTACGAGCAGTACTTC.

This clonotype came up many times. The rearrangement uses TRBV7-3 and TRBJ2-6; 7 bases map to TRBD2. Losses at the gene ends were 0 bases for V and 8 bases for J; bases not matched to a gene: 1. The length of the CDR3 is 14 residues. Germline V gene sequence: CDR1 SGHTA, CDR2 FQGTGA. As DNA, the CDR3 is TGTGCCAGCAGCTTAACAGCGGGGACCAACGTCCTGACTTTC. Its translation: CASSLTAGTNVLTF.

There are many counts of this clonotype. The chain has TRBV20-1 and TRBJ2-5; D not certain. The V end lost 1 base, the J end lost 3 bases, and 9 bases lay between the germline ends. This CDR3 is built from 13 residues. Germline V gene data show CDR1 as DFQATT and CDR2 as SNEGSKA (reference sequence). CDR3 sequence (DNA): TGCAGTGCTAGAGTATGGGCAGAAGAGACCCAGTACTTC. The encoded protein is CSARVWAEETQYF.

As to this clonotype: A clone one base away is much larger, so this may be a read error. This chain connects TRBV7-2 to TRBJ1-2; D is ambiguous. The germline V gene has CDR1 SGHTA and CDR2 FQGNSA. Trimming cost V 1 base and J 6 bases, with 12 bases left between them. The CDR3 runs to 14 residues. CDR3 in DNA: TGTGCCAGCAGCTTAGTGTCCCAACGGGATGGCTACACCTTC. Protein product: CASSLVSQRDGYTF. Full variable domain (outside the CDR3, taken from reference TRBV7-2 and TRBJ1-2): GAGVSQSPSNKVTEKGKDVELRCDPISGHTALYWYRQSLGQGLEFLIYFQGNSAPDKSGLPSDRFSAERTGGSVSTLTIQRTQQEDSAVYLCASSLVSQRDGYTFGSGTRLTVV.

This clonotype was picked up many times. J is TRBJ1-1 and V is TRBV20-1, with D unclear. V was trimmed by 0 bases and J by 0 bases, leaving 11 bases between them. The CDR3 has 15 amino acids. Germline V gene data show CDR1 as DFQATT and CDR2 as SNEGSKA (reference sequence). This chain's CDR3 is CSARDLGRMNTEAFF. CDR3 DNA: TGCAGTGCTAGAGATCTAGGGCGGATGAACACTGAAGCTTTCTTT.

This clonotype was seen at least ten times. This chain connects TRBV12-3 or TRBV12-4 to TRBJ1-4; the D gene is possibly TRBD1 (5 bases). The CDR3 covers 14 residues. V lost 6 bases and J 10 bases, leaving 18 bases between the germline ends. CDR3 residues: CASSPRDGLGKLFF. The CDR3 DNA is TGTGCCAGCAGCCCGAGGGACGGCCTGGGAAAACTGTTTTTT.

The table lists this clonotype with a few counts. One base separates it from a far larger clone, so it is likely a read error. The chain recombines TRBV5-1 with TRBJ2-7, with a possible D match to TRBD1 (5 bases). The J call could be wrong; TRBJ2-1 is a better fit for the DNA end. The V gene's germline CDR1 is SGHRS and CDR2 YFSETQ. This CDR3 contains 16 residues. CDR3 in DNA: TGCGCCAGCAGATTGGAACAGGTCACCCGGAGCAATGAGCAGTTCTTC. Translating it yields CASRLEQVTRSNEQFF.

This clonotype was seen repeatedly, ten times or more. This sequence joins TRBV2 and TRBJ2-7, with a tentative D call TRBD1 (6 bases). The CDR3 totals 15 residues. The germline gives CDR1 SNHLY, CDR2 FYNNEI. Trimming pared 2 bases from V and 5 bases from J, leaving 16 bases between. For the CDR3, the DNA is TGTGCCAGCAGTGAAACCACAGGGAGCGGTGACGAGCAGTACTTC. It translates to CASSETTGSGDEQYF.

This clonotype was observed once. This likely came from a read error, as a far larger clone is one base away. The rearrangement links TRBV6-5 to TRBJ2-3, with 12 bases that match TRBD2. CDR1 and CDR2 (germline): MNHEY, SVGAGI. CDR3 size: 16 residues. V dropped 7 bases and J dropped 4; count of bases not matched to a gene: 9. The chain's CDR3 is CASIRLAGVGADTQYF. In DNA form, the CDR3 reads TGTGCCAGCATCCGACTAGCGGGAGTGGGGGCAGATACGCAGTATTTT.

Ten or more counts support this clonotype. DNA of the CDR3: TGTGCCAGCAGCTTAGGCCCGTACGGAAACACCATATATTTT. Translation: CASSLGPYGNTIYF. The rearrangement links TRBV7-9 to TRBJ1-3, with unresolved D. The V end lost 1 base, the J end lost 4 bases, and 8 bases lay between the germline ends. The CDR3 is 14 residues long. Germline values: CDR1 SEHNR, CDR2 FQNEAQ (reference sequence).

The table lists this clonotype with many counts. The J gene is TRBJ1-2, the V gene TRBV28; D remains unclear. In germline, CDR1 is MDHEN, CDR2 SYDVKM. Trimming shortened V by 5 bases and J by 5 bases, and 6 bases separated the two germline ends. This CDR3 comprises 11 residues. CDR3 region: CASSHGYGYTF. For the CDR3, the DNA is TGTGCCAGCAGTCATGGTTATGGCTACACCTTC.

This clonotype has at least ten counts. The chain employs TRBV27 and TRBJ2-1, with TRBD2 matching over 8 bases. The CDR3 is 15 residues long. Losses at the gene ends were 6 bases for V and 3 bases for J; bases not matched to a gene: 7. CDR1 and CDR2 from the germline V gene are MNHEY and SMNVEV (reference sequence). DNA for the CDR3: TGTGCCAGCAGCCCCGGACTAGCTCTCTACAATGAGCAGTTCTTC. It is translated as CASSPGLALYNEQFF.

This clonotype occurred many times. The V call is TRBV7-2, the J call TRBJ2-3; the match to TRBD2 covers 7 bases. The V segment lost 7 bases and the J segment 4 bases; nucleotides outside the gene matches: 8. This CDR3 is built from 14 residues. Germline V gives CDR1 SGHTA, CDR2 FQGNSA. The CDR3 DNA reads TGTGCCAGCACGACGCGGGAGTTAGCAGATACGCAGTATTTT. It encodes CASTTRELADTQYF.

As regards this clonotype: A read error likely explains this, since a far larger clone differs by one base. The chain joins TRBV6-9 to TRBJ1-2; maybe TRBD1 (5 bases). Germline CDR1 MNHGY, CDR2 SVAAGI. The CDR3 covers 15 residues. V lost 6 bases and J lost 10, with 24 bases in between. CDR3 sequence reads: CASRRATGTVNYYTF. The CDR3 DNA sequence: TGTGCCAGCAGGCGCGCCACCGGGACGGTCAACTACTACACCTTC.

This clonotype showed up just once. One end of the junction does not line up with germline, which may come from a read error. V and J are TRBV6-2 or TRBV6-3 and TRBJ1-6; D is uncertain. CDR3 length: 14 residues. Per the germline V gene, CDR1 is MNHEY and CDR2 is SVGEGT. The CDR3 region is CASSYIGWNSPLHF. In nucleotides, the CDR3 is TGTGCTAGCAGTTACATAGGATGGAATTCACCCCTCCACTTT.

This clonotype was seen ten or more times. CDR3 bases: TGTGCCAGCAGCTTGGCCCCCGCAAACTACGAGCAGTACTTC. Its translation: CASSLAPANYEQYF. The chain uses TRBV5-8 and TRBJ2-7; D is undetermined. The CDR3 is 14 residues long. The germline CDR1 and CDR2 sequences are SGHTS and YDEGEE. Deletions cut 0 bases from V and 3 bases from J, with 10 bases between.

This clonotype was detected ten times or more. The chain recombines TRBV3-1 with TRBJ2-3, with a tentative D call TRBD1 (5 bases). Germline V gene lookup returns CDR1 LGHDT and CDR2 YNNKEL (reference sequence). This CDR3 region has 17 residues. V was clipped by 0 bases and J by 4 bases, with 17 bases between them. The CDR3 sequence: CASSQDQGREDPDTQYF. In nucleotides, the CDR3 is TGTGCCAGCAGCCAAGATCAGGGTAGGGAAGACCCAGATACGCAGTATTTT.

Remarks on this clonotype: A far larger clone is only one base removed, so a read error is likely. The chain uses TRBV6-2 or TRBV6-3 and TRBJ2-1, with 7 bases lining up with TRBD2. The germline CDR1 and CDR2 sequences are MNHEY and SVGEGT. The CDR3 sequence is 15 residues long. CDR3 sequence (DNA): TGTGCCAGCAGCCGCGGACTAGTGGGTTACAATGAGCATTTCTTC. Its protein is CASSRGLVGYNEHFF.

At least ten counts were recorded for this clonotype. The chain is built from TRBV9 and TRBJ1-6, with D possibly matching TRBD1 (6 bases). Trimming removed 1 base at V and 9 bases at J, with 23 bases between. Germline V gives CDR1 SGDLS, CDR2 YYNGEE. The CDR3 totals 18 residues. The CDR3 coding sequence is TGTGCCAGCAGCGTACATCCCGATGGGGGCTCGATCGGTTCACCCCTCCACTTT. Residues: CASSVHPDGGSIGSPLHF.

This clonotype was seen repeatedly, ten times or more. The V gene is TRBV6-1, the J gene TRBJ2-6; D gene unclear. Trimming shortened V by 1 base and J by 7 bases, and 17 bases separated the two germline ends. This CDR3 is 17 amino acids long. Per germline, CDR1 MNHNS and CDR2 SASEGT. CDR3: CASSEVYTPLGANVLTF. As DNA, the CDR3 is TGTGCCAGCAGTGAAGTTTACACACCCTTGGGTGCCAACGTCCTGACTTTC.